This TCR beta chain comes out of a study of control samples from healthy donors and cancer patients. Deletions cut 7 bases from V and 5 bases from J, with 16 bases between. CDR1 and CDR2 (germline): SGDLS, YYNGEE. The CDR3 extends over 13 amino acids. Here immunoSEQ multiplex PCR was the method, and the copy in TCRdb shows in-frame clones only, minus some. Seen here are approximately 140,000 clones, 80% to 95% observed once, and the top ten hold roughly 6.2%. The sequencing sample was made of blood. This rearrangement joins TRBV9 to TRBJ2-7; D perhaps matches TRBD1 (5 bases). This TCR derives from a man in his late teens or twenties in good health. CDR3 in DNA: TGTGCCAGCGCTGGGGCCCGGAGAAACGAGCAGTACTTC. Protein product: CASAGARRNEQYF.